This entry concerns a single TCR beta chain. Its matching antigen is unknown. A volume of approximately 10 ml of fresh peripheral blood supplied the PBMCs. The CDR3 loop spans 15 amino acids. V was pared by 5 bases and J by 9 bases, with 14 bases of the junction left unmatched. Germline assignment: CDR1 SGHAT and CDR2 FQNNGV. This entry belongs to a study of Graves' ophthalmopathy and Graves' hyperthyroidism. Notes on the study in general: Cross-validated, the 13-signature model showed 87.88%/81.08% sensitivity/specificity, and 80%/75% in the test set. A majority of expanded thyroid clonotypes exceeding 0.001 frequency were likewise present in blood.

The authors amplified TCR beta CDR3 regions, and they did so from RNA transcripts for repertoire sequencing. HTBI primers were employed in first-round RT-PCR, then a second-round multiplex PCR followed. TCRdb re-called the multiplex PCR reads through MiXCR, storing one row per CDR3 protein. The sample lists roughly 400,000 distinct CDR3 sequences; roughly 18% were seen once. This TCR came from a woman aged 18-35 years with Graves' ophthalmopathy. V gene TRBV11-2 combines with J gene TRBJ2-5; the match to TRBD2 covers 8 bases. Sequencing was done on a sample of peripheral blood. CDR3 protein: CASSPGLAGVGAQYF. CDR3 coding DNA: TGTGCCAGCAGCCCCGGACTAGCCGGAGTTGGGGCCCAGTACTTC. The full variable domain, rest sourced from reference TRBV11-2 and TRBJ2-5, is EAGVAQSPRYKIIEKRQSVAFWCNPISGHATLYWYQQILGQGPKLLIQFQNNGVVDDSQLPKDRFSAERLKGVDSTLKIQPAKLEDSAVYLCASSPGLAGVGAQYFGPGTRLLVL.